Below, 10 T cell receptor beta chains from the same sample are listed, as sequenced in a study of shared clonotypes between healthy human individuals. Clones were read by immunoSEQ multiplex PCR, and TCRdb kept only the in-frame ones, dropping some. This repertoire shows hundreds of thousands of clones, around 87% found once; its top ten account for under 20%. The source material was memory CD8+ T cells sorted from blood. The subset is: CD45RO+ cells pooled with CCR7-negative TemRA cells. The origin of the receptors is a man younger than 35 in good health.

The CDR3: CASSWRQGQETQYF. In DNA form, the CDR3 reads TGTGCCAGCAGTTGGCGACAGGGGCAAGAGACCCAGTACTTC. The gene calls are TRBV6-6 and TRBJ2-5, with 8 bases identical to TRBD1. Trimming removed 4 bases from V and 2 bases from J; junction bases left unmatched: 3. Germline loops: CDR1 MNHNY, CDR2 SVGAGI (reference sequence). There are 14 residues in the CDR3.

The chain employs TRBV6-1 and TRBJ1-4, with 8 bases lining up with TRBD1. Germline loops: CDR1 MNHNS, CDR2 SASEGT. The CDR3 sequence is 15 residues long. V lost 6 bases and J lost 7; bases outside the gene matches: 10. The CDR3 coding sequence is TGTGCCAGCAGGACACAGGGGGAAGGGGTTGAAAAACTGTTTTTT. Encoded protein: CASRTQGEGVEKLFF.

The gene calls are TRBV2 and TRBJ1-3; D uncertain. CDR3 length equals 14 residues. V gave up 6 bases and J gave up 2 bases, with 11 bases separating them. Germline CDR1 is SNHLY and CDR2 is FYNNEI. DNA of the CDR3: TGTGCCAGCAGCGCCACCAGAACTGGAAACACCATATATTTT. Translating gives CASSATRTGNTIYF.

This chain uses TRBV6-1 with TRBJ2-7; TRBD2 might be the D (5 bases). Trimming pared 2 bases from V and 2 bases from J, leaving 13 bases between. Germline lookup yields CDR1 MNHNS and CDR2 SASEGT. This CDR3 region has 15 residues. CDR3 region: CASSESVSGTYEQYF. The CDR3 coding sequence is TGTGCCAGCAGTGAAAGTGTGAGCGGAACCTACGAGCAGTACTTC.

V is TRBV9 and J is TRBJ1-1; a weak D match, TRBD1 (5 bases). The germline CDR1 and CDR2 sequences are SGDLS and YYNGEE. The CDR3 contains 15 residues. Trimming took off 0 bases at V and 6 bases at J, with 15 bases between the two ends. In DNA, the CDR3 is TGTGCCAGCAGCGTAGTTAGTGCGACAGTATCTGAAGCTTTCTTT. It translates to CASSVVSATVSEAFF.

The genes are TRBV4-3 and TRBJ2-4; tentatively, D is TRBD1 (6 bases). The V end lost 3 bases, the J end lost 5 bases, and 14 bases lay between the germline ends. The V gene's germline CDR1 is LGHNA and CDR2 YSLEER. This CDR3 comprises 15 residues. The CDR3 nucleotides read TGCGCCAGCAGCCAGGCGATCAGGGGTCAAAACATTCAGTACTTC. Encoded protein: CASSQAIRGQNIQYF.

This clone was seen many times. The chain combines TRBV7-6 with TRBJ1-1; D not resolved. This CDR3 has 13 residues. V shed 5 bases and J shed 0 bases, with 7 bases lying between them. Germline lookup yields CDR1 SGHVS and CDR2 FNYEAQ. Written as DNA, the CDR3 is TGTGCCAGCAGCCAGCAGGTGAACACTGAAGCTTTCTTT. This sequence encodes CASSQQVNTEAFF.

The rearrangement links TRBV7-9 to TRBJ2-7, with D possibly TRBD2 on 6 matching bases. In germline, CDR1 is SEHNR, CDR2 FQNEAQ (reference sequence). This CDR3 is 13 amino acids long. Deletions cut 1 base from V and 6 bases from J, with 10 bases between. In DNA, the CDR3 is TGTGCCAGCAGCTTAGACGGACTACCCGAGCAGTACTTC. Translating gives CASSLDGLPEQYF.

Here the CDR3 reads CASSLALAGGLDEQYF. The CDR3 bases are TGTGCCAGCAGCTTAGCACTAGCGGGGGGGCTCGACGAGCAGTACTTC. The V call is TRBV7-9, the J call TRBJ2-7; TRBD2 matches 13 bases. V trimming: 0 bases; J trimming: 5 bases; junction bases outside the gene matches: 4. CDR1 SEHNR and CDR2 FQNEAQ come from the germline V gene (reference sequence). This CDR3 contains 16 residues.

This chain links TRBV7-2 with TRBJ1-5; possible D gene TRBD1, 5 bases. Trimming removed 2 bases from V and 2 bases from J, with 13 bases in between. The CDR3 consists of 16 residues. Germline assignment: CDR1 SGHTA and CDR2 FQGNSA. The CDR3: CASSLMGPTGNQPQHF. DNA of the CDR3: TGTGCCAGCAGCTTAATGGGCCCGACAGGCAATCAGCCCCAGCATTTT.